Each of the 3 T cell receptor beta chains below was sequenced from the same sample in a study of Ad26.COV2.S vaccination and SARS-CoV-2 variants. TCRdb's table, derived via immunoSEQ multiplex PCR, lists solely in-frame clones and lacks some. Altogether 300,000 to 350,000 clones are present, approximately 90% being singletons, with the ten largest covering around 4.5%. The treatment denotes: 15 to 20 received Ad26.COV2.S at low or high dose, single or two shots; about five received placebo; per-sample allocation not given. Samples came from day 63 after the first vaccine or placebo injection. Sequencing used peripheral blood, obtained in a trial of Ad26.COV2.S vaccine versus placebo. The receptor source for this set is a person between 18 and 59 years old who received the Ad26.COV2.S COVID-19 vaccine or a placebo.

This chain joins TRBV7-9 and TRBJ2-5, with D possibly matching TRBD1 (5 bases). Trimming took 4 bases from V and 0 from J, leaving 15 bases between them. The CDR3 runs to 16 residues. CDR1 SEHNR and CDR2 FQNEAQ come from the germline V gene (reference sequence). The CDR3 nucleotides are TGTGCCAGCAGCTACTCGACAGATACCTACCAAGAGACCCAGTACTTC. Its protein is CASSYSTDTYQETQYF.

The gene calls are TRBV7-6 and TRBJ1-1; 8 nucleotides line up with TRBD1. The CDR3 consists of 15 residues. The trim removed 4 bases at V and 1 base at J, leaving 5 bases unmatched. Germline CDR1 is SGHVS and CDR2 is FNYEAQ. In nucleotides, the CDR3 is TGTGCCAGCAGCTCCGCCGGGACAGGGAACACTGAAGCTTTCTTT. Its protein product is CASSSAGTGNTEAFF.

A single count supports this clone. The rearrangement joins TRBV19 to TRBJ2-1; D may be TRBD1 (6 bases). Trimming left V 9 bases short and J 0 bases short, with 21 bases between. CDR1 LNHDA and CDR2 SQIVND come from the germline V gene (reference sequence). The CDR3 runs to 17 residues. The CDR3 region is CARNSPGHPFSYNEQFF. The CDR3 nucleotides are TGTGCCAGGAATTCACCGGGACACCCATTCTCCTACAATGAGCAGTTCTTC.